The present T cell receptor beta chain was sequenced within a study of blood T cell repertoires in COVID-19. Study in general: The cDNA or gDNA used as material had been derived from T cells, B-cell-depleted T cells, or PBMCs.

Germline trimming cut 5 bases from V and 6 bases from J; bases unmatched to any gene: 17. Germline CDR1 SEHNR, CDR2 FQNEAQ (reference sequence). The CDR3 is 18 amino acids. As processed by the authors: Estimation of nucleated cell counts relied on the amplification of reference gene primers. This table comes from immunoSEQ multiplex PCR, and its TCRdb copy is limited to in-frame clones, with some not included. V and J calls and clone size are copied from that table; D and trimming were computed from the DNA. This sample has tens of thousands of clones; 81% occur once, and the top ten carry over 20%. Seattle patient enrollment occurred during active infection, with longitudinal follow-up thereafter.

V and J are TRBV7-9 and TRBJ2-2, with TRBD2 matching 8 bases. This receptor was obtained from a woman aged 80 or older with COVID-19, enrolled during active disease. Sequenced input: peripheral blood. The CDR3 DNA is TGTGCCAGCAGCCCCGGGCCCCCACGGGAGGGCCTGGCCGGGGAGCTGTTTTTT. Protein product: CASSPGPPREGLAGELFF. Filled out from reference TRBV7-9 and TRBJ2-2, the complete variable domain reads DTGVSQNPRHKITKRGQNVTFRCDPISEHNRLYWYRQTLGQGPEFLTYFQNEAQLEKSRLLSDRFSAERPKGSFSTLEIQRTEQGDSAMYLCASSPGPPREGLAGELFFGEGSRLTVL.